The 24 T cell receptor beta chains reported below all come from one sample, sequenced in a study of blood T cell repertoires in COVID-19. Only in-frame clones appear in the TCRdb table, and some are missing; sequencing was by immunoSEQ multiplex PCR. The sample lists almost 55,000 clones, under 90% occurring once. Sequencing input: peripheral blood. The source of these receptors is a man aged 50 to 59 with acute or convalescent COVID-19.

This clone was detected once. This chain links TRBV5-1 with TRBJ1-5; D is ambiguous. Trimming took off 0 bases at V and 5 bases at J, with 12 bases between the two ends. The germline CDR1 and CDR2 sequences are SGHRS and YFSETQ. The CDR3 runs to 15 residues. The CDR3 is CASSLGLTGDQPQHF. The CDR3 DNA reads as TGCGCCAGCAGCTTGGGTCTAACGGGAGATCAGCCCCAGCATTTT.

The V gene is TRBV30, the J gene TRBJ2-1; the D gene is possibly TRBD2 (6 bases). This CDR3 is 15 amino acids long. V was shortened by 0 bases and J by 3 bases, with 12 bases between the two germline ends. Germline V gene sequence: CDR1 GTSNPN, CDR2 SVGIG (reference sequence). In DNA, the CDR3 is TGTGCCTGGAGTGTACGCGGGGTCATCTACAATGAGCAGTTCTTC. Translation gives CAWSVRGVIYNEQFF.

The chain has TRBV2 and TRBJ1-4, with a weak D call TRBD1 (6 bases). Trimming took off 8 bases at V and 8 bases at J, with 24 bases between the two ends. CDR3 length: 16 amino acids. Germline CDR1 reads SNHLY; CDR2 reads FYNNEI. The CDR3 DNA reads TGTGCCAGCTGGAAGACCGGGACACCTCCTGCCGAAAAACTGTTTTTT. It codes for CASWKTGTPPAEKLFF.

This clone turned up a few times. This chain joins TRBV29-1 and TRBJ1-2; 8 nucleotides align to TRBD1. Per germline, CDR1 SQVTM and CDR2 ANQGSEA. V lost 8 bases, J lost 4 bases, and 9 bases stayed unmatched. The CDR3 has 13 amino acids. The CDR3: CSTYRGSPYGYTF. The CDR3 nucleotides read TGCAGCACGTACAGGGGGAGCCCCTATGGCTACACCTTC.

This clone is a singleton in its sample. V is TRBV18 and J is TRBJ1-3; 7 bases match TRBD1. There are 16 residues in the CDR3. Germline V gene data show CDR1 as KGHSH and CDR2 as LQKENI. V lost 6 bases and J lost 0; bases outside the gene matches: 8. The CDR3 DNA is TGTGCCAGCTCGATCGGACAGGACAACTCTGGAAACACCATATATTTT. Amino acids: CASSIGQDNSGNTIYF.

V gene TRBV3-1 (or the pseudogene TRBV3-2) combines with J gene TRBJ2-7; D might be TRBD1 (6 bases). Trimming removed 0 bases from V and 2 bases from J, with 11 bases in between. The CDR3 is 15 amino acids. Germline CDR1 LGHDT, CDR2 YNNKEL (reference sequence). The DNA of the CDR3 is TGTGCCAGCAGCCAAGATCGCCAGGGGCCCTACGAGCAGTACTTC. Its translation is CASSQDRQGPYEQYF.

This clone was observed a few times. V is TRBV18 and J is TRBJ1-5, with D perhaps matching TRBD1 (5 bases). Trimming took 4 bases from V and 5 from J, leaving 9 bases between them. Germline CDR1 and CDR2: KGHSH and LQKENI. The CDR3 is made up of 13 amino acids. The CDR3 protein is CASSQEGDQPQHF. CDR3 nucleotides: TGTGCCAGCTCACAAGAAGGGGATCAGCCCCAGCATTTT.

The chain links TRBV14 to TRBJ1-3; D uncertain. Trimming stripped 2 bases from V and 4 bases from J, with 6 bases between. The CDR3 sequence is 13 residues long. Germline CDR1 and CDR2: SGHDN and FVKESK. CDR3 in amino acids: CASSQIIGNTIYF. The CDR3 DNA follows: TGTGCCAGCAGCCAAATTATAGGAAACACCATATATTTT.

This chain links TRBV7-7 with TRBJ2-5, with D hard to call. V gave up 5 bases and J gave up 2 bases, with 15 bases separating them. From germline, CDR1 is SSHAT and CDR2 FNYEAQ (reference sequence). The length of the CDR3 is 15 residues. The CDR3 reads CASSHYISRQETQYF. Here the CDR3 DNA reads TGTGCCAGCAGCCACTATATTTCGAGACAAGAGACCCAGTACTTC.

The V and J genes are TRBV19 and TRBJ2-2; 12 nucleotides line up with TRBD1. Per the germline V gene, CDR1 is LNHDA and CDR2 is SQIVND (reference sequence). V lost 8 bases to trimming and J lost 3 bases; unmatched junction nucleotides: 13. The CDR3 runs to 18 residues. The chain's CDR3 is CASSRGTGGALDTGELFF. CDR3 sequence (DNA): TGTGCCAGTTCCCGCGGGACAGGGGGCGCGCTGGACACCGGGGAGCTGTTTTTT.

J is TRBJ2-7 and V is TRBV2; 7 nucleotides match TRBD2. The CDR3 contains 14 residues. Germline V CDR1 and CDR2: SNHLY, FYNNEI. The V segment lost 4 bases and the J segment 3 bases; nucleotides outside the gene matches: 6. The CDR3 loop is CASSGVSGRYEQYF. CDR3 coding DNA: TGTGCCAGCAGTGGGGTTAGCGGGCGCTACGAGCAGTACTTC.

The chain has TRBV28 and TRBJ2-6; a possible D gene is TRBD1 (6 bases). The CDR3 contains 16 residues. Germline lookup yields CDR1 MDHEN and CDR2 SYDVKM. V lost 6 bases and J lost 0, with 12 bases in between. CDR3 amino acids: CASSQGPYSGANVLTF. CDR3 nucleotide sequence: TGTGCCAGCAGCCAGGGGCCATACTCTGGGGCCAACGTCCTGACTTTC.

The CDR3 nucleotides read TGTGCCAGCAGCCTGGGCGGGAGTCACGAGCAGTACTTC. Protein: CASSLGGSHEQYF. This sequence joins TRBV13 and TRBJ2-7; 7 bases line up with TRBD2. This CDR3 region has 13 residues. The germline V gene has CDR1 PRHDT and CDR2 FYEKMQ (reference sequence). The V segment lost 5 bases and the J segment 5 bases; nucleotides outside the gene matches: 6.

The chain links TRBV5-1 to TRBJ1-3; a weak D match, TRBD1 (5 bases). Germline V gene data show CDR1 as SGHRS and CDR2 as YFSETQ. The CDR3 is 15 amino acids. V lost 2 bases and J 4 bases, leaving 13 bases between the germline ends. CDR3 loop: CASSFGQGAGNTIYF. The CDR3 DNA follows: TGCGCCAGCAGCTTTGGGCAGGGCGCCGGAAACACCATATATTTT.

This chain links TRBV10-3 with TRBJ2-3; the match to TRBD2 covers 14 bases. Germline V gives CDR1 ENHRY, CDR2 SYGVKD. This CDR3 is built from 16 residues. V was pared by 2 bases and J by 7 bases, with 5 bases of the junction left unmatched. The CDR3 sequence is CAISEMTSGGAHTQYF. The CDR3 DNA reads as TGTGCCATCAGTGAGATGACTAGCGGGGGGGCACATACGCAGTATTTT.

This chain joins TRBV5-4 and TRBJ2-5; the match to TRBD2 covers 11 bases. After removal of 3 bases from V and 1 base from J, the junction contained 2 bases not matched to a gene. Germline values: CDR1 SGHNT, CDR2 YYREEE (reference sequence). The CDR3 spans 15 residues. The CDR3: CASSSGLAAQETQYF. For the CDR3, the DNA is TGTGCCAGCAGCTCGGGACTAGCGGCCCAAGAGACCCAGTACTTC.

The rearrangement joins TRBV5-1 to TRBJ2-5; 7 bases are shared with TRBD1. The CDR3 is made up of 13 amino acids. The junction had 6 bases not matched to a gene; V was cut back by 5 bases and J by 5 bases. Germline loops: CDR1 SGHRS, CDR2 YFSETQ. The CDR3 is CASSEGARETQYF. CDR3 sequence (DNA): TGCGCCAGCAGTGAGGGGGCGCGGGAGACCCAGTACTTC.

The genes are TRBV29-1 and TRBJ2-5; the match to TRBD1 covers 8 bases. Trimming took 3 bases from V and 2 from J; bases not matched to a gene: 2. The CDR3 has 13 residues. CDR1 is SQVTM, CDR2 ANQGSEA, per germline. CDR3 protein: CSVDGTGQETQYF. In nucleotides, the CDR3 is TGCAGCGTTGACGGGACAGGACAAGAGACCCAGTACTTC.

The chain uses TRBV4-1 and TRBJ1-1; D gene ambiguous. This CDR3 is built from 17 residues. V lost 3 bases and J 2 bases, leaving 19 bases between the germline ends. CDR1 is MGHRA and CDR2 is YSYEKL in the germline V gene. CDR3 in DNA: TGCGCCAGCAGCCAGGTCCTTGCTCCCGGCGGAAACACTGAAGCTTTCTTT. Protein sequence: CASSQVLAPGGNTEAFF.

Only a few counts were recorded for this clone. The V gene is TRBV10-1, the J gene TRBJ2-1; 13 nucleotides line up with TRBD2. V was pared by 6 bases and J by 4 bases, with 12 bases of the junction left unmatched. This CDR3 spans 18 amino acids. The germline gives CDR1 WNHNN, CDR2 SYGVQD (reference sequence). CDR3 loop: CASRKGTSGKRVYNEQFF. In DNA, the CDR3 is TGCGCCAGCAGAAAGGGGACTAGCGGGAAGAGGGTTTACAATGAGCAGTTCTTC.

The chain links TRBV19 to TRBJ1-2; D is possibly TRBD1 (6 bases). Trimming stripped 6 bases from V and 7 bases from J, with 15 bases between. This CDR3 region has 13 residues. Germline V lookup: CDR1 LNHDA, CDR2 SQIVND (reference sequence). The CDR3 here is CASSLGGARGYTF. For the CDR3, the DNA is TGTGCCAGTAGCCTAGGGGGGGCTCGTGGCTACACCTTC.

This chain links TRBV15 with TRBJ2-7, with D possibly being TRBD2 (7 bases). Germline V lookup: CDR1 LNHNV, CDR2 YYDKDF (reference sequence). The ends were cut back, 3 bases at V and 6 bases at J, with 15 bases in the middle. The CDR3 length is 14 residues. CDR3 DNA sequence: TGTGCCACCAGCAGCACAAGGGGGGGGGCCGAGCAGTACTTC. Protein product: CATSSTRGGAEQYF. The full variable domain, in which reference TRBV15 and TRBJ2-7 provide the parts outside the CDR3, is DAMVIQNPRYQVTQFGKPVTLSCSQTLNHNVMYWYQQKSSQAPKLLFHYYDKDFNNEADTPDNFQSRRPNTSFCFLDIRSPGLGDTAMYLCATSSTRGGAEQYFGPGTRLTVT.

This clone has just a few counts. The chain carries TRBV11-2 and TRBJ1-2; D gene uncertain. The germline V gene has CDR1 SGHAT and CDR2 FQNNGV. CDR3 length: 13 amino acids. V dropped 3 bases and J dropped 3 bases, with 8 bases sitting between them. The CDR3 here is CASSLEGYYGYTF. CDR3 nucleotide sequence: TGTGCCAGCAGCTTGGAGGGTTACTATGGCTACACCTTC.

This clone appeared a single time. V is TRBV2 and J is TRBJ2-5; 10 bases match TRBD2. In germline, CDR1 is SNHLY, CDR2 FYNNEI. There are 15 residues in the CDR3. V was pared by 5 bases and J by 1 base, with 4 bases of the junction left unmatched. CDR3 protein: CASSPLAGLQETQYF. The CDR3, as DNA: TGTGCCAGCAGTCCACTAGCGGGGCTCCAAGAGACCCAGTACTTC. The entire variable domain, with the rest obtained from reference TRBV2 and TRBJ2-5, is as follows: EPEVTQTPSHQVTQMGQEVILRCVPISNHLYFYWYRQILGQKVEFLVSFYNNEISEKSEIFDDQFSVERPDGSNFTLKIRSTKLEDSAMYFCASSPLAGLQETQYFGPGTRLLVL.